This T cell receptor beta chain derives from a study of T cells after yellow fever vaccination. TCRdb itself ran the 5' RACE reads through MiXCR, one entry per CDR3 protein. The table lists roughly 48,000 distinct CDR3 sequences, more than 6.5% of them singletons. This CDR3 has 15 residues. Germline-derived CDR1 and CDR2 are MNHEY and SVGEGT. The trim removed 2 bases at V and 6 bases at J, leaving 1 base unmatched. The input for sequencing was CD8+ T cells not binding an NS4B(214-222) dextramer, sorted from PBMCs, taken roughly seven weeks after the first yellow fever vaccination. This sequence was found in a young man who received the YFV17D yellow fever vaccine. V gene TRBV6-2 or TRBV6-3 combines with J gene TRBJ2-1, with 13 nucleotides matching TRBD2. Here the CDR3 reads CASSYGLAGVNEQFF. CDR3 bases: TGTGCCAGCAGTTACGGACTAGCGGGGGTCAATGAGCAGTTCTTC.